This paragraph covers one T cell receptor (beta chain) sequence. As handled by the study authors: Reference gene primer amplification in the assay estimated nucleated cell counts. Only in-frame clones appear in the TCRdb table, and some are missing; sequencing was by immunoSEQ multiplex PCR. V, J and clone size reflect that table, while D and trimming were determined from the DNA. This table has 400,000 to 450,000 clones, 88% appearing once. The record originates from a study of blood T cell repertoires in COVID-19. At the level of the study: T cells, B-cell-depleted T cells, or PBMCs supplied cDNA or gDNA.

The Seattle patients joined while their infection was active and were tracked longitudinally afterward. Deletions cut 5 bases from V and 4 bases from J, with 9 bases between. CDR1 is SNHLY, CDR2 FYNNEI, per germline. The CDR3 has 13 amino acids. J is TRBJ2-1 and V is TRBV2; D may be TRBD2 (6 bases). The source is a woman aged 45-59 years with COVID-19, enrolled during active disease. Sample: peripheral blood. CDR3 coding DNA: TGTGCCAGCAGTATAGGAGGGTACAATGAGCAGTTCTTC. Its translation: CASSIGGYNEQFF.